This TCR beta chain was recovered during a study of early T cells in non-severe SARS-CoV-2 infection. This clonotype was picked up many times. Germline V gene lookup returns CDR1 SNHLY and CDR2 FYNNEI. The CDR3 has 14 amino acids. Trimming cost V 6 bases and J 3 bases, with 12 bases left between them. Individual cDNA molecules were tagged with unique molecular identifiers, the study reported. TCRdb ran MiXCR on the 5' RACE reads and lists one entry per CDR3 protein. The table records about 83,000 distinct CDR3 sequences, 12% of them present only once. Input material: whole blood. The receptor's source is an adult who was a healthcare worker with PCR-confirmed SARS-CoV-2 infection or an uninfected control (not recorded which). V and J are TRBV2 and TRBJ2-1; a possible D gene is TRBD2 (5 bases). CDR3 protein: CASRLNGDYNEQFF. The CDR3 bases are TGTGCCAGCAGATTAAACGGGGACTACAATGAGCAGTTCTTC.